This TCR beta chain was captured in a study of T-cell memory formation after mild COVID-19 (dated by TCRdb to the early 2020s). About the investigation overall: TCR sequence clusters from the two donors were largely donor specific. In a couple of donors, T-cell clones that expanded and contracted after mild COVID-19 were tracked by sequencing TCRalpha and TCRbeta repertoires over time. The cohort was made up of two young adult volunteers, one female and one male, who were previously healthy. Beyond this particular receptor, the publication reports: The study included only a couple of mild cases, and larger cohorts that include severe cases with pre-infection samples were judged to be necessary. Contracting CD4+ clones appeared mostly in the CM and EM memory subsets, whereas CD8+ clones were enriched in EMRA. Some responding clones were detected in pre-infection memory, suggesting pre-existing cross-reactive memory T cells joined the SARS-CoV-2 response. Clones that contracted from day 15 to 85 showed balanced CD4/CD8 phenotypes, whereas a second wave of clones that expanded from day 15 to 37 leaned towards CD4+. The second-wave clones that peaked on day 37 were not confirmed to be SARS-CoV-2 specific.

This clonotype showed up many times. What antigen it recognizes has not been identified. Base qualities are not provided; no much larger clone lies one nucleotide away. CDR1 and CDR2, looked up from the germline V gene, are MGHRA and YSYEKL. Cut back by 0 bases and 8 bases, the V and J ends lie 8 bases apart. From cysteine to phenylalanine, the CDR3 is 13 amino acids long. Only CDR3 DNA remains: 39 bases, in frame from the first base. Instrument used: Illumina NovaSeq 6000. TCRalpha and TCRbeta cDNA libraries were constructed by 5'RACE with constant-segment primers, with sample barcodes and unique molecular identifiers being introduced. Trizol reagent was used to extract RNA from every sample. Amplification of the libraries took two PCR steps, and the second step added a second sample barcode plus Illumina TruSeq adapters. Libraries were sequenced on an Illumina NovaSeq with 2 x 150 bp paired-end reads. Regarding the original processing steps: With migec v1.2.7, reads were demultiplexed and then collapsed into UMI-guided consensus sequences. With mixcr v2.1.11, UMI consensuses were aligned to TRA and TRB V and J templates and assembled into clonotypes. Clonotypes were classified as expanded or contracted when called significant by both edgeR and NoisET, with noise models trained on biological replicates. edgeR calls used a false discovery rate-adjusted p below 0.01 and a log2 fold-change threshold of 1. As an exploratory analysis of dynamics, max-normalized trajectories of the 1000 most abundant clonotypes were examined with PCA combined with hierarchical clustering. Separately sequenced CD4+ and CD8+ repertoires were used to assign the CD4 or CD8 phenotype of responding clones. Clones were called with MiXCR by TCRdb after fastp trimmed the public reads at Q25, and only in-frame beta chains were retained. Every CDR3 protein is listed once, alongside the most common genes and DNA of its rows. The authors' filters were not applied to this entry. The sample includes around 82,000 distinct CDR3 sequences, with roughly 13% observed a single time. Less than 45% of the sample belongs to the ten largest clones.

PBMCs were isolated by Ficoll-Paque density gradient centrifugation. The chain is encoded by TRBV4-1 joined to TRBJ2-1; the D assignment is uncertain and may be TRBD1 or TRBD2, with 5 bases supporting each. The receptor's source is a man younger than 35 who had mild COVID-19 (a few samples of this study predate the infection). The sample titles of this study are shuffled in the database, so cell type and time point are left out; the donor was told from shared clones. Sample: PBMCs or a T cell subset sorted from them (not recorded which). CDR3 protein: CASSQEGVDEQFF. The DNA sequence is given as TGCGCCAGCAGCCAAGAGGGGGTAGATGAGCAGTTCTTC.